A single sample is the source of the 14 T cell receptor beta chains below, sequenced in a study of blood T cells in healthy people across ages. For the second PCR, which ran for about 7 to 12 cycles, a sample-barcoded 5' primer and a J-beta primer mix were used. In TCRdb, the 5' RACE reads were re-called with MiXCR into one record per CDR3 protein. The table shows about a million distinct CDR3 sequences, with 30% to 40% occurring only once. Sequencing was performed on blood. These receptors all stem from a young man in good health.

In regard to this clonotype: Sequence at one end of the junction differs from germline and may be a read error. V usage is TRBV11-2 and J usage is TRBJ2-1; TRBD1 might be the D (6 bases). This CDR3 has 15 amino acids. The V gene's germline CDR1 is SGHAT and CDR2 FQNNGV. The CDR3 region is CASSLAKGTLYEQFF. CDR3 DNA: TGTGCAAGCAGCTTAGCAAAGGGGACATTGTACGAGCAGTTCTTC. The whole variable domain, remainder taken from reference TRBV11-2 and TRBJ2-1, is EAGVAQSPRYKIIEKRQSVAFWCNPISGHATLYWYQQILGQGPKLLIQFQNNGVVDDSQLPKDRFSAERLKGVDSTLKIQPAKLEDSAVYLCASSLAKGTLYEQFFGPGTRLTVL.

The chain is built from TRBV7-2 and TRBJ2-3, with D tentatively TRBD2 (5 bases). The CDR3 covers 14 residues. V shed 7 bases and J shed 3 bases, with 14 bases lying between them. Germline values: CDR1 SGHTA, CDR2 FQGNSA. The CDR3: CASIRAGKTDTQYF. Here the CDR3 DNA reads TGTGCCAGCATCCGGGCCGGGAAAACAGATACGCAGTATTTT.

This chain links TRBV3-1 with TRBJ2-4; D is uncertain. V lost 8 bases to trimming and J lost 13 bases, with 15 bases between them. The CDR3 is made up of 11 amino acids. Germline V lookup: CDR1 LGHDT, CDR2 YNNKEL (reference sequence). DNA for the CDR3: TGTGCCAGCGCCACGGTCAATGAGCAGTACTTC. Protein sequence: CASATVNEQYF.

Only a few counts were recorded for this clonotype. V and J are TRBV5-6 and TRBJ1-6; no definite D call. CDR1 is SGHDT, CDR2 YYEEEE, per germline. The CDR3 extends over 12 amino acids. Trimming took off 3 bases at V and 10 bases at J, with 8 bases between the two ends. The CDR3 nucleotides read TGTGCCAGCAGCTCGTTTACGTCACCCCTCCACTTT. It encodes CASSSFTSPLHF.

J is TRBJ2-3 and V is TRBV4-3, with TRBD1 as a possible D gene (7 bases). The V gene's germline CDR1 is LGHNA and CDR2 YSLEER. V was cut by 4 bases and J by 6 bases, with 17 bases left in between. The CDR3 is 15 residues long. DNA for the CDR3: TGCGCCAGCAGCCCAGGGGGGACTCCTCCCGATACGCAGTATTTT. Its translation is CASSPGGTPPDTQYF.

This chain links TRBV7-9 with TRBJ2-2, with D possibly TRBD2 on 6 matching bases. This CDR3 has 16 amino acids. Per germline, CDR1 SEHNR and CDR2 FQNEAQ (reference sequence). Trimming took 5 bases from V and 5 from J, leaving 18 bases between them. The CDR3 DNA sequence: TGTGCCAGCAGCCTCTCATGGGACTTAAGTACCGGGGAGCTGTTTTTT. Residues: CASSLSWDLSTGELFF.

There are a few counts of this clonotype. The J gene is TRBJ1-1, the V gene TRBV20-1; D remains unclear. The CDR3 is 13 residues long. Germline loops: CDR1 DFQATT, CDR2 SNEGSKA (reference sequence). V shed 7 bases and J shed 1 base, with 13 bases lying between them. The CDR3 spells CSVMGGSNTEAFF. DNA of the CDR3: TGCAGTGTTATGGGAGGGTCGAACACTGAAGCTTTCTTT.

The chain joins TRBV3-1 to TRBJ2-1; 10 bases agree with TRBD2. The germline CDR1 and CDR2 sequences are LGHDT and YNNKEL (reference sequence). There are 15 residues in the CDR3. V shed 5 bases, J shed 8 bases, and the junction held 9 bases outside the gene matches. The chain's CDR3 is CASSSGLAKRDEQFF. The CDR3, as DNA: TGTGCCAGCAGCTCGGGACTAGCGAAACGCGATGAGCAGTTCTTC.

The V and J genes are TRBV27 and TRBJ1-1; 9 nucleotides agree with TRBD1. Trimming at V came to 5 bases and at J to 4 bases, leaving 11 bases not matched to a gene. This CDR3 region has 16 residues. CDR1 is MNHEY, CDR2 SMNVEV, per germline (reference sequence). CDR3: CASSPWTGDLFTEAFF. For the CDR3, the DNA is TGTGCCAGCAGTCCCTGGACAGGGGATTTGTTCACTGAAGCTTTCTTT.

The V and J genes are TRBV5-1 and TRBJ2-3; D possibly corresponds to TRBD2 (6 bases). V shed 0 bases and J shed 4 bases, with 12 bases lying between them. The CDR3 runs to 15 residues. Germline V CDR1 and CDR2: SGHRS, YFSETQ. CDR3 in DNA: TGCGCCAGCAGCTTGGGTTGGGGGGACGCAGATACGCAGTATTTT. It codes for CASSLGWGDADTQYF.

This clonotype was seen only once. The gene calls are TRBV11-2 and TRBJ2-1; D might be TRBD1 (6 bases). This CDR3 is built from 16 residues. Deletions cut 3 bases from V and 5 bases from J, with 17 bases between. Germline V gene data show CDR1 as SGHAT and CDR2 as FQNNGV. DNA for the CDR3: TGTGCCAGCAGCTTGTTTGGGGGCCAACGAGACAATGAGCAGTTCTTC. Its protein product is CASSLFGGQRDNEQFF.

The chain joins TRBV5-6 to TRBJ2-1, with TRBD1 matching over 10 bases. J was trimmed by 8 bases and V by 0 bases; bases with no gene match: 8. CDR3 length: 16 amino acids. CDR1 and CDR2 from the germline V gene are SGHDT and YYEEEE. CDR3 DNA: TGTGCCAGCAGCTTGGCACCGGGACAGGGGTTTTATGAGCAGTTCTTC. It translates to CASSLAPGQGFYEQFF.

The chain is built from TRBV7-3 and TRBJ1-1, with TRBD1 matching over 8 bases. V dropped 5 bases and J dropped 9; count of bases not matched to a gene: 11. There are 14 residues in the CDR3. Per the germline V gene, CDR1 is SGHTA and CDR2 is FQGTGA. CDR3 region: CASSPAGTGIQAFF. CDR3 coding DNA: TGTGCCAGCAGCCCCGCCGGGACAGGAATTCAAGCTTTCTTT.

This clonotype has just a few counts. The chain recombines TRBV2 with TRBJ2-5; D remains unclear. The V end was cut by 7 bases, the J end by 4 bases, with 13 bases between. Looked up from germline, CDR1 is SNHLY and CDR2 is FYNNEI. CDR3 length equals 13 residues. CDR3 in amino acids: CASIIRQRETQYF. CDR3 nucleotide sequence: TGTGCCAGCATAATTCGCCAACGAGAGACCCAGTACTTC.